The 27 T cell receptor beta chains below all came from one sample that was sequenced in a study of T cell responses to AZD1222 COVID-19 vaccine. Only in-frame clones appear in the TCRdb table, and some are missing; sequencing was by immunoSEQ multiplex PCR. The table includes 180,000 or so clones, around 90% detected once. The material sequenced was peripheral blood, taken 28 days after the second AZD1222 dose. These receptors originate from an adult who received the AZD1222 COVID-19 vaccine.

This clone appeared once. This sequence joins TRBV13 and TRBJ2-7; perhaps TRBD2 as D (5 bases). The length of the CDR3 is 14 residues. The germline V gene has CDR1 PRHDT and CDR2 FYEKMQ (reference sequence). Between the trimmed V and J ends, which lost 2 bases and 7 bases, there was a span of 15 bases. The DNA of the CDR3 is TGTGCCAGCAGCTTAAAAGGCGGTACGGGGGAGCAGTACTTC. Translated, it gives CASSLKGGTGEQYF.

The chain links TRBV28 to TRBJ2-1, with 10 nucleotides matching TRBD2. The CDR3 is 15 amino acids. Germline lookup yields CDR1 MDHEN and CDR2 SYDVKM. Germline trimming cut 7 bases from V and 5 bases from J; bases unmatched to any gene: 8. Here the CDR3 DNA reads TGTGCCAGCATGACGCCCGGGACTAGCGACAATGAGCAGTTCTTC. As protein: CASMTPGTSDNEQFF.

The J gene is TRBJ2-1, the V gene TRBV27; 9 bases line up with TRBD1. Germline V gives CDR1 MNHEY, CDR2 SMNVEV (reference sequence). With V trimmed by 3 bases and J by 7 bases, 7 bases remained unmatched. CDR3 length: 15 amino acids. This chain's CDR3 is CASSFNRGRGNEQFF. CDR3 DNA: TGTGCCAGCAGTTTTAACAGGGGGCGTGGGAATGAGCAGTTCTTC.

The chain has TRBV5-1 and TRBJ2-7; D ambiguous. This CDR3 is 14 amino acids long. The germline gives CDR1 SGHRS, CDR2 YFSETQ. Trimming cost V 2 bases and J 1 base, with 10 bases left between them. DNA for the CDR3: TGCGCCAGCAGCTTCCGCGGCAGGTCCTACGAGCAGTACTTC. Protein: CASSFRGRSYEQYF.

The V and J genes are TRBV7-9 and TRBJ2-1, with 10 bases matching TRBD2. Trimming took 2 bases from V and 8 from J; bases not matched to a gene: 6. Germline loops: CDR1 SEHNR, CDR2 FQNEAQ (reference sequence). This CDR3 region has 15 residues. CDR3 DNA sequence: TGTGCCAGCAGCTTAACTAGCGGGGTAATCGATGAGCAGTTCTTC. Encoded protein: CASSLTSGVIDEQFF.

The chain is built from TRBV5-4 and TRBJ2-7; possible D gene TRBD2, 7 bases. Germline CDR1 and CDR2: SGHNT and YYREEE (reference sequence). CDR3 length equals 15 residues. V was shortened by 0 bases and J by 3 bases, with 13 bases between the two germline ends. The DNA of the CDR3 is TGTGCCAGCAGCTTGGCGGGGGGCCCAAACTACGAGCAGTACTTC. Translation: CASSLAGGPNYEQYF.

This clone was picked up a small number of times. This chain uses TRBV5-1 with TRBJ1-1; 9 bases agree with TRBD1. V gave up 4 bases and J gave up 7 bases; unmatched junction bases: 17. This CDR3 is 17 amino acids long. CDR1 and CDR2 from the germline V gene are SGHRS and YFSETQ. This CDR3 is CASSQSGQGALSGEAFF. The CDR3 DNA reads as TGCGCCAGCAGCCAGTCGGGACAGGGAGCCCTTTCGGGTGAAGCTTTCTTT. Complete variable domain (other parts from reference TRBV5-1 and TRBJ1-1): KAGVTQTPRYLIKTRGQQVTLSCSPISGHRSVSWYQQTPGQGLQFLFEYFSETQRNKGNFPGRFSGRQFSNSRSEMNVSTLELGDSALYLCASSQSGQGALSGEAFFGQGTRLTVV.

J is TRBJ1-3 and V is TRBV5-8; D is unresolved. With 4 bases removed from V and 1 base from J, the gap between germline ends came to 15 bases. The germline V gene has CDR1 SGHTS and CDR2 YDEGEE. The CDR3 is 16 amino acids. The CDR3 spells CASSRRPTESGNTIYF. DNA for the CDR3: TGTGCCAGCAGCCGTCGACCAACAGAATCTGGAAACACCATATATTTT.

The chain combines TRBV6-5 with TRBJ2-7; D remains unclear. Germline values: CDR1 MNHEY, CDR2 SVGAGI. The CDR3 totals 13 residues. V lost 5 bases, J lost 2 bases, and 10 bases lay in between. CDR3 region: CASSLQSPYEQYF. The CDR3 bases are TGTGCCAGCAGTCTACAGTCTCCCTACGAGCAGTACTTC.

This chain connects TRBV10-3 to TRBJ2-7; D is unresolved. Germline V gives CDR1 ENHRY, CDR2 SYGVKD. This CDR3 has 12 amino acids. V gave up 6 bases and J gave up 6 bases, with 12 bases separating them. The CDR3 DNA reads TGTGCCATCAGCCGAGCCAAGTCCGAGCAGTACTTC. This sequence encodes CAISRAKSEQYF.

The chain uses TRBV7-3 and TRBJ2-5; 11 bases are shared with TRBD2. V was pared by 6 bases and J by 3 bases, with 3 bases of the junction left unmatched. From germline, CDR1 is SGHTA and CDR2 FQGTGA. This CDR3 is built from 14 residues. The CDR3 nucleotides are TGTGCCAGCAGGACTAGCGGGACCAAAGAGACCCAGTACTTC. Translation gives CASRTSGTKETQYF. The full variable domain, completed using reference TRBV7-3 and TRBJ2-5, is GAGVSQTPSNKVTEKGKYVELRCDPISGHTALYWYRQSLGQGPEFLIYFQGTGAADDSGLPNDRFFAVRPEGSVSTLKIQRTERGDSAVYLCASRTSGTKETQYFGPGTRLLVL.

The genes are TRBV11-2 and TRBJ2-5, with 7 bases aligning to TRBD2. Losses at the gene ends were 1 base for V and 5 bases for J; bases not matched to a gene: 4. Germline V CDR1 and CDR2: SGHAT, FQNNGV. The CDR3 has 14 residues. This CDR3 reads CASSLGAGEETQYF. The CDR3 nucleotides read TGTGCCAGCAGCTTAGGCGCGGGAGAGGAGACCCAGTACTTC.

The rearrangement uses TRBV5-4 and TRBJ2-3; TRBD2 matches 9 bases. V shed 5 bases, J shed 5 bases, and the junction held 6 bases outside the gene matches. This CDR3 spans 14 amino acids. The V gene's germline CDR1 is SGHNT and CDR2 YYREEE (reference sequence). The DNA for the CDR3 is TGTGCCAGCAGGAGGGAGCGGGGGGAAGATACGCAGTATTTT. This translates into CASRRERGEDTQYF.

This clone was seen only once. This chain connects TRBV7-2 to TRBJ2-3; D tentatively fits TRBD1 or TRBD2 (6 bases each). From germline, CDR1 is SGHTA and CDR2 FQGNSA. The CDR3 covers 14 residues. V shed 5 bases and J shed 4 bases, with 13 bases lying between them. CDR3 in DNA: TGTGCCAGCAGCCCCGAGGGGGGACCAGATACGCAGTATTTT. Protein: CASSPEGGPDTQYF.

This chain connects TRBV10-1 to TRBJ2-7; tentatively, D is TRBD2 (5 bases). The CDR3 contains 12 residues. V dropped 5 bases and J dropped 6 bases, with 11 bases sitting between them. CDR1 is WNHNN and CDR2 is SYGVQD in the germline V gene (reference sequence). CDR3 nucleotides: TGCGCCAGCAGTCCCCGCGAGGGCGAGCAGTACTTC. Protein sequence: CASSPREGEQYF.

This clone was recorded a few times. V gene TRBV5-1 combines with J gene TRBJ1-5, with a possible D match to TRBD1 (6 bases). V dropped 4 bases and J dropped 4 bases, with 12 bases sitting between them. The CDR3 length is 14 residues. Germline V lookup: CDR1 SGHRS, CDR2 YFSETQ. CDR3 region: CASSVGASNQPQHF. CDR3 DNA: TGCGCCAGCAGCGTGGGGGCAAGTAATCAGCCCCAGCATTTT.

This clone came up once. V and J are TRBV5-6 and TRBJ2-5, with 9 positions matching TRBD2. Trimming cost V 4 bases and J 2 bases; bases outside gene matches: 15. The CDR3 loop spans 18 amino acids. The V gene's germline CDR1 is SGHDT and CDR2 YYEEEE. CDR3 residues: CASSPPAGLATKQETQYF. DNA of the CDR3: TGTGCCAGCAGCCCCCCCGCTGGACTAGCGACGAAACAAGAGACCCAGTACTTC. Variable domain in full (rest from reference TRBV5-6 and TRBJ2-5): DAGVTQSPTHLIKTRGQQVTLRCSPKSGHDTVSWYQQALGQGPQFIFQYYEEEERQRGNFPDRFSGHQFPNYSSELNVNALLLGDSALYLCASSPPAGLATKQETQYFGPGTRLLVL.

V usage is TRBV7-3 and J usage is TRBJ1-2; D gene unclear. The V end was cut by 5 bases, the J end by 7 bases, with 14 bases between. This CDR3 comprises 13 residues. Germline CDR1 is SGHTA and CDR2 is FQGTGA. The DNA of the CDR3 is TGTGCCAGCAGCCCCAGTATTACCGGTGGCTACACCTTC. It is translated as CASSPSITGGYTF.

A few counts support this clone. The chain carries TRBV6-1 and TRBJ2-7, with 9 bases that match TRBD2. Germline-derived CDR1 and CDR2 are MNHNS and SASEGT. The CDR3 loop spans 15 amino acids. V lost 0 bases to trimming and J lost 5 bases; unmatched junction nucleotides: 5. Here the CDR3 reads CASSEASGSWNEQYF. The CDR3 nucleotides read TGTGCCAGCAGTGAAGCTAGCGGGAGTTGGAACGAGCAGTACTTC.

V is TRBV6-5 and J is TRBJ1-1, with 7 bases lining up with TRBD1. Germline CDR1 reads MNHEY; CDR2 reads SVGAGI. The CDR3 extends over 14 amino acids. After removal of 3 bases from V and 4 bases from J, the junction contained 5 bases not matched to a gene. The CDR3 reads CASSYQGGATEAFF. The CDR3 DNA is TGTGCCAGCAGTTATCAGGGGGGGGCCACTGAAGCTTTCTTT.

On this clone itself: A read error may produce the germline difference seen at one junction end. The chain joins TRBV28 to TRBJ2-3; 7 positions match TRBD2. In germline, CDR1 is MDHEN, CDR2 SYDVKM. The CDR3 is 17 residues long. The CDR3 sequence is CASSSTLGLPLTDAQYF. DNA of the CDR3: TGTGCCAGCAGCTCTACCTTGGGACTACCACTGACAGATGCGCAGTATTTT.

The gene calls are TRBV7-9 and TRBJ1-5; no clear D. This CDR3 region has 15 residues. In germline, CDR1 is SEHNR, CDR2 FQNEAQ (reference sequence). V lost 1 base, J lost 1 base, and 8 bases lay in between. CDR3: CASSLDSRSNQPQHF. The CDR3 DNA reads TGTGCCAGCAGCTTAGATTCTCGGAGCAATCAGCCCCAGCATTTT.

The chain recombines TRBV3-1 (or the pseudogene TRBV3-2) with TRBJ2-5; D is ambiguous. The CDR3 length is 13 residues. Trimming left V 8 bases short and J 2 bases short, with 12 bases between. CDR1 is LGHDT and CDR2 is YNNKEL in the germline V gene (reference sequence). Here the CDR3 reads CASCRPPQETQYF. The DNA of the CDR3 is TGTGCCAGCTGTAGGCCGCCTCAAGAGACCCAGTACTTC.

This chain joins TRBV10-1 and TRBJ1-6, with 8 bases fitting TRBD1. The V gene end was trimmed by 6 bases and the J gene end by 8 bases; junction bases not matched to a gene: 6. Germline assignment: CDR1 WNHNN and CDR2 SYGVQD (reference sequence). CDR3 length: 14 amino acids. The CDR3 loop reads CASSSGGLDSPLHF. CDR3 coding DNA: TGCGCCAGCAGCTCAGGGGGCTTGGATTCACCCCTCCACTTT.

The V gene is TRBV11-2, the J gene TRBJ1-4; 7 bases match TRBD1. Germline-derived CDR1 and CDR2 are SGHAT and FQNNGV. Trimming took 3 bases from V and 7 from J; bases not matched to a gene: 8. The length of the CDR3 is 15 residues. The CDR3 here is CASSFYRGLGEKLFF. The CDR3 coding sequence is TGTGCCAGCAGCTTCTACAGGGGACTCGGTGAAAAACTGTTTTTT.

This chain joins TRBV6-5 and TRBJ1-1; D is perhaps TRBD1 (6 bases). The CDR3 has 15 residues. Germline lookup yields CDR1 MNHEY and CDR2 SVGAGI. Between the trimmed V and J ends, which lost 5 bases and 4 bases, there was a span of 17 bases. Here the CDR3 reads CASSPTDIGGTEAFF. CDR3 sequence (DNA): TGTGCCAGCAGTCCGACGGACATAGGGGGCACTGAAGCTTTCTTT.

The chain is built from TRBV4-3 and TRBJ1-5; no reliable D call. The CDR3 length is 15 residues. The V gene's germline CDR1 is LGHNA and CDR2 YSLEER. V shed 0 bases and J shed 0 bases, with 6 bases lying between them. CDR3 sequence: CASSQELISNQPQHF. The CDR3 nucleotides read TGCGCCAGCAGCCAAGAACTGATTAGCAATCAGCCCCAGCATTTT.